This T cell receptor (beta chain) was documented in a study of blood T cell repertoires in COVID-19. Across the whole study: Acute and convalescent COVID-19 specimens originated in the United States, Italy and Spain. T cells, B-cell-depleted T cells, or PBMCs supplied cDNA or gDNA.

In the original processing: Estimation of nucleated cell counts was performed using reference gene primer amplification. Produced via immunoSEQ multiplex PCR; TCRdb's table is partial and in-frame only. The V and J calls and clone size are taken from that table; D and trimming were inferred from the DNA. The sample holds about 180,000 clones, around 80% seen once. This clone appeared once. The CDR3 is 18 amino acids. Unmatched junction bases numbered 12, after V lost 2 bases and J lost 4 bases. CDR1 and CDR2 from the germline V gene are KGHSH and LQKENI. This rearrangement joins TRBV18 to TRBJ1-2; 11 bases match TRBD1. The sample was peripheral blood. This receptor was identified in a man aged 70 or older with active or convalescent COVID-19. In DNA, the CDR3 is TGTGCCAGCTCACCAAAAGGTTCCGGGACAGGGGGGATCTATGGCTACACCTTC. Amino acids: CASSPKGSGTGGIYGYTF.